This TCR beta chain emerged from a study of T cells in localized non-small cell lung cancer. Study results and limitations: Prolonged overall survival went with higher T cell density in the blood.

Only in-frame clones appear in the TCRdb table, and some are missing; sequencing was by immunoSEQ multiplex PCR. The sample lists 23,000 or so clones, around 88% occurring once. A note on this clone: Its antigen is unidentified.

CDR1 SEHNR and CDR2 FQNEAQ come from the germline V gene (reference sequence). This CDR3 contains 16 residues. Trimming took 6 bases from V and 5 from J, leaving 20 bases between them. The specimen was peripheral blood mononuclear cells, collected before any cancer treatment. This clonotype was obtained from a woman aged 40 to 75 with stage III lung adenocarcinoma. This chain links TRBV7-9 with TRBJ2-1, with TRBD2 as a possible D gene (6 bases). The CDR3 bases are TGTGCCAGCAGAAACACGGGGCGGGGAAAGAACAATGAGCAGTTCTTC. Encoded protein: CASRNTGRGKNNEQFF.